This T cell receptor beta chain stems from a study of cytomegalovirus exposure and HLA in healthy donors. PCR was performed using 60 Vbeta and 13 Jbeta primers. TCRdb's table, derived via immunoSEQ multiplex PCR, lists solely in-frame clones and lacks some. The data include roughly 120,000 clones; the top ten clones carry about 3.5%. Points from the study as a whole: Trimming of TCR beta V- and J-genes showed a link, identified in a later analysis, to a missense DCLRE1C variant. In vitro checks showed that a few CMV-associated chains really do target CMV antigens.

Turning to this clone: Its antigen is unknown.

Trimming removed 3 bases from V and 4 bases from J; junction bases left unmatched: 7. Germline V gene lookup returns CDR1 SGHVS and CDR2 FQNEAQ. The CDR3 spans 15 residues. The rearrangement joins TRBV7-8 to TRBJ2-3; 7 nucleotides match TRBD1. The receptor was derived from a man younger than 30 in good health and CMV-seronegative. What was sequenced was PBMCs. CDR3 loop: CASSFGDRRADTQYF. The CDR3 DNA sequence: TGTGCCAGCAGCTTTGGGGACAGAAGGGCAGATACGCAGTATTTT.